This T cell receptor beta chain was captured in a study of vaccination and CD4 T cells after COVID-19 (dated by TCRdb to the early 2020s). Concerning the study at large: Every convalescent patient had a positive nasal swab PCR test for SARS-CoV-2, with mild disease in roughly ten patients and severe disease in one. Participants received two doses of either the Pfizer-BioNTech BNT162b2 vaccine (n=8) or the Moderna mRNA-1273 vaccine (n=2). The spike-specific CD4+ TCR repertoire was compared before and after mRNA vaccination in approximately 9 COVID-19 convalescent patients and 4 infection-naive healthy vaccine recipients. Culture stimuli were overlapping spike peptide pools from SARS-CoV-2 and from the common cold coronaviruses HCoV-NL63, HCoV-OC43 and HCoV-229E. Post-vaccine blood samples were collected a median of about 72 days after the second vaccine dose, ranging from 14 to 241 days. In the convalescent cohort there were six males and four females, among whom were two Hispanic individuals, seven Caucasians, two Asians and one multiracial person. Post-COVID blood samples from convalescent patients were collected a median of roughly 100 days after diagnosis, with a range of 35 to 161 days. Control cultures used a CEFX viral epitope pool as positive control, an HIV-1 Nef peptide pool as negative control, or no peptide. Study-wide findings and limitations: In convalescent patients, nearly all vaccine-specific clones (304 of 307) were found to be mono-reactive for SARS-CoV-2 spike rather than cross-reactive with common cold coronaviruses. The number of convalescent patients in the study was relatively small, and the study did not examine early timepoints following natural infection. Although the median number of SARS-CoV-2-reactive clonotypes went up from roughly 19 after infection to around 40 after vaccination, the increase was not significant. In convalescent patients, a median roughly 88% of post-vaccine SARS-CoV-2-reactive clones were detected only after vaccination, suggesting vaccine-specific priming.

The treatment or condition label, read with the paper, signifies: approximately 9-day PBMC culture with coronavirus spike peptide pools or control peptides (ViraFEST assay). The ViraFEST assay was used in the study, in which antigen-specific T cells were expanded with peptide pools and expanded clonotypes were subsequently identified by TCR sequencing. The convalescent patients' positive SARS-CoV-2 PCR tests were from March to December 2020, which was before the Alpha, Beta and Delta variants emerged in the United States. Each well held 1.5 million to 2.5 million PBMCs cultured with roughly 10 ug/ml peptide pools in IMDM containing around 4.5% human AB serum and around 9 IU/ml IL-2. On days 3 and 7, half of the culture medium was replaced with fresh IL-2-containing medium. CD4+ T cells were isolated after roughly eleven days of culture through negative selection using the EasySep CD4+ T cell isolation kit. Ficoll-Paque Plus gradient centrifugation was used to isolate PBMCs from whole blood, and the isolated PBMCs were then either used fresh or cryopreserved at -140C. Each culture condition was generally run in triplicate wells.

In the germline V gene, CDR1 corresponds to SQVTM and CDR2 to ANQGSEA. Trimming at the junction amounts to 4 bases on V and 2 bases on J, and the germline ends lie 9 bases apart. The CDR3 contains 12 residues, cysteine and phenylalanine counted. Only the CDR3 DNA stays, 36 bases, in frame from base 1. The library was produced with PCR. TCR sequencing of DNA from cultured CD4+ T cells used the Oncomine TCR Beta short-read assay at the Johns Hopkins FTIC core. The QIAamp micro DNA kit was used to extract genomic DNA from the cultured CD4+ T cells. Oncomine TCR Beta libraries from cultured CD4+ T cells were pooled using unique dual indexes and sequenced on an Illumina iSeq 100. Processing in the source paper ran as follows. Non-productive sequences were removed, and CDR3s not starting with C, not ending with F or W, or shorter than 7 amino acids were discarded. Antigen-specific clonotypes were identified with the MANAFEST web application by comparing peptide-stimulated wells with reference and other culture wells. Positive clones required FDR below 0.05, an odds ratio above 5, and productive frequency above 0.1% in at least two of three replicate wells. A clonotype was classed as cross-reactive if the clonotype showed significant expansion both in SARS-CoV-2 spike wells and in at least one common cold coronavirus spike condition. Similarity between CDR3 sequences was evaluated in R version 3.6.1 using Levenshtein distances (stringdist) and unrooted phylogenetic trees (ape). TCRdb ran its own pipeline on the public reads, namely fastp trimming at Q25 and MiXCR clone calling, and kept in-frame beta chains. A single entry per CDR3 protein holds the most common genes and DNA from its merged rows. What appears here as the V and J calls and clone size reflects TCRdb's work, not the paper's. Present in this sample are over 11,000 distinct CDR3 sequences, under 25% of which were seen just once. The ten biggest clones cover nearly 15% of the sample.

This clonotype was found a few times. It has no known antigen specificity. The record has no base qualities; no much larger clone is one base away. The sequence is built from TRBV29-1 and TRBJ2-7; the D gene is not confidently resolved. The sample was cultured CD4+ T cells from blood. The origin of this receptor is a human donor with COVID-19. This receptor has the CDR3 CSVVWATYEQYF. The DNA reads TGCAGCGTTGTATGGGCTACCTACGAGCAGTACTTC.